This TCR beta chain came from a study of beta chain features in type 1 diabetes. Reverse transcription of all isolated RNA meant that expressed TCRB transcripts were sequenced. This table comes from immunoSEQ multiplex PCR, and its TCRdb copy is limited to in-frame clones, with some not included. The repertoire consists of about 110,000 clones, with approximately 39% occurring once and the leading ten covering over 0.065%. Via CD45RO/CCR7/CD25/CD127/CD95/CD27, cells of the CD4+ naive, central memory, regulatory and stem cell-like memory subsets were sorted. In germline, CDR1 is SGHRS, CDR2 YFSETQ. The V gene end was trimmed by 4 bases and the J gene end by 7 bases; junction bases not matched to a gene: 8. This CDR3 is built from 16 residues. Of note for this clone: The target antigen is unknown.

Study outcomes and limitations: Equally in patients and controls, PCR might preferentially amplify shorter templates. TCRB CDR3s from Type 1 diabetes patients were moderately but significantly shorter in all four CD4+ subsets. When cDNA is sequenced, cells with high TCR expression could be over-represented.

Sequenced sample: stem cell memory CD4+ T cells from blood. The chain couples TRBV5-1 to TRBJ2-2, with TRBD2 identical over 12 bases. The sequence came from a woman aged 18 to 35 in good health. The CDR3 bases are TGCGCCAGCAGCCTCCGCCGACTAGCGGGAGTCGGGGAGCTGTTTTTT. This codes for CASSLRRLAGVGELFF.